Below, 16 T cell receptor beta chains from the same sample are listed, as sequenced in a study of beta chain features in type 1 diabetes. Sequencing targeted expressed TCRB transcripts, as all isolated RNA had been reverse transcribed. Sequencing used immunoSEQ multiplex PCR; TCRdb keeps in-frame clones, though not all of them. The table has roughly 250,000 clones, about 63% seen once. Sequenced: naive CD4+ T cells from blood. Every receptor here comes from a man aged 25 to 40 in good health.

This clone was observed a handful of times. The chain employs TRBV30 and TRBJ2-1; TRBD2 might be the D (6 bases). The CDR3 is made up of 12 amino acids. The ends were cut back, 3 bases at V and 12 bases at J, with 15 bases in the middle. From germline, CDR1 is GTSNPN and CDR2 SVGIG (reference sequence). The CDR3 sequence: CAWRGTEGRQFF. The DNA for the CDR3 is TGTGCCTGGAGAGGGACGGAGGGTAGGCAGTTCTTC. The whole variable domain, filled in from reference TRBV30 and TRBJ2-1, reads SQTIHQWPATLVQPVGSPLSLECTVEGTSNPNLYWYRQAAGRGLQLLFYSVGIGQISSEVPQNLSASRPQDRQFILSSKKLLLSDSGFYLCAWRGTEGRQFFGPGTRLTVL.

With regard to this clone: This CDR3 is also generated by other DNA sequences in the sample. The chain combines TRBV30 with TRBJ1-5, with D unresolved. Germline V gene lookup returns CDR1 GTSNPN and CDR2 SVGIG (reference sequence). Trimming took off 2 bases at V and 1 base at J, with 6 bases between the two ends. The length of the CDR3 is 13 residues. As DNA, the CDR3 is TGTGCCTGGAGTCCCGACAGCAATCAGCCCCAGCATTTT. It specifies CAWSPDSNQPQHF. Using reference TRBV30 and TRBJ1-5 for the parts outside the CDR3, the full variable domain is SQTIHQWPATLVQPVGSPLSLECTVEGTSNPNLYWYRQAAGRGLQLLFYSVGIGQISSEVPQNLSASRPQDRQFILSSKKLLLSDSGFYLCAWSPDSNQPQHFGDGTRLSIL.

V usage is TRBV4-1 and J usage is TRBJ1-2; D possibly corresponds to TRBD1 (5 bases). The CDR3 is made up of 20 amino acids. Trimming took off 1 base at V and 2 bases at J, with 26 bases between the two ends. CDR1 MGHRA and CDR2 YSYEKL come from the germline V gene. The CDR3: CASSQGNSMSRGLVNYGYTF. The CDR3 DNA reads TGCGCCAGCAGCCAAGGAAATTCCATGAGCCGGGGACTGGTAAACTATGGCTACACCTTC.

The chain joins TRBV30 to TRBJ1-1, with a possible D match to TRBD1 (6 bases). The CDR3 loop spans 14 amino acids. V lost 2 bases and J 2 bases, leaving 12 bases between the germline ends. The germline gives CDR1 GTSNPN, CDR2 SVGIG (reference sequence). The CDR3 DNA sequence: TGTGCCTGGAGTTCTTTAGGGGGAAACACTGAAGCTTTCTTT. Its protein is CAWSSLGGNTEAFF. The whole variable domain, filled in from reference TRBV30 and TRBJ1-1, reads SQTIHQWPATLVQPVGSPLSLECTVEGTSNPNLYWYRQAAGRGLQLLFYSVGIGQISSEVPQNLSASRPQDRQFILSSKKLLLSDSGFYLCAWSSLGGNTEAFFGQGTRLTVV.

The chain joins TRBV29-1 to TRBJ2-5; unclear D gene. V dropped 3 bases and J dropped 9 bases, with 8 bases sitting between them. This CDR3 comprises 10 residues. Per the germline V gene, CDR1 is SQVTM and CDR2 is ANQGSEA. DNA for the CDR3: TGCAGCGTTGATTCTGAGCCCCAGTACTTC. It specifies CSVDSEPQYF. Variable domain in full (rest from reference TRBV29-1 and TRBJ2-5): SAVISQKPSRDICQRGTSLTIQCQVDSQVTMMFWYRQQPGQSLTLIATANQGSEATYESGFVIDKFPISRPNLTFSTLTVSNMSPEDSSIYLCSVDSEPQYFGPGTRLLVL.

A remark on this clone: The junction and the germline gene differ at one end; a read error may be behind it. This chain joins TRBV30 and TRBJ1-1, with D unclear. This CDR3 spans 11 amino acids. Per germline, CDR1 GTSNPN and CDR2 SVGIG (reference sequence). The CDR3 bases are TGTGCCTGGAGCGGGCGACGAGAAGCCTTCTTT. Translated: CAWSGRREAFF. The complete variable domain, with remaining parts taken from reference TRBV30 and TRBJ1-1, reads SQTIHQWPATLVQPVGSPLSLECTVEGTSNPNLYWYRQAAGRGLQLLFYSVGIGQISSEVPQNLSASRPQDRQFILSSKKLLLSDSGFYLCAWSGRREAFFGQGTRLTVV.

About this clone itself: Other DNA sequences in the sample encode the same CDR3. The rearrangement uses TRBV30 and TRBJ2-7; 9 nucleotides line up with TRBD1. V gave up 1 base and J gave up 4 bases; unmatched junction bases: 2. Germline CDR1 GTSNPN, CDR2 SVGIG (reference sequence). This CDR3 is built from 13 residues. The CDR3: CAWSDRGRYEQYF. The CDR3 nucleotides read TGTGCCTGGAGTGACAGGGGGCGTTACGAGCAGTACTTC.

V and J are TRBV15 and TRBJ2-5, with D tentatively TRBD1 or TRBD2 (5 bases each). This CDR3 contains 12 residues. CDR1 and CDR2 (germline): LNHNV, YYDKDF (reference sequence). The germline V and J ends were trimmed by 9 bases and 1 base, with 9 bases remaining between them. This chain's CDR3 is CATGTVQETQYF. CDR3 nucleotides: TGTGCCACAGGGACCGTCCAAGAGACCCAGTACTTC.

The chain couples TRBV15 to TRBJ2-7; D could derive from TRBD1 or TRBD2 (5 bases each). The CDR3 has 15 amino acids. Germline loops: CDR1 LNHNV, CDR2 YYDKDF (reference sequence). V was shortened by 0 bases and J by 2 bases, with 11 bases between the two germline ends. The CDR3 spells CATSRDPGSPYEQYF. In DNA, the CDR3 is TGTGCCACCAGCAGAGATCCAGGGAGTCCCTACGAGCAGTACTTC. The whole variable domain, filled in from reference TRBV15 and TRBJ2-7, reads DAMVIQNPRYQVTQFGKPVTLSCSQTLNHNVMYWYQQKSSQAPKLLFHYYDKDFNNEADTPDNFQSRRPNTSFCFLDIRSPGLGDTAMYLCATSRDPGSPYEQYFGPGTRLTVT.

This clone was counted a few times. J is TRBJ1-2 and V is TRBV29-1, with a weak D call TRBD1 (6 bases). CDR1 and CDR2 (germline): SQVTM, ANQGSEA. This CDR3 is 12 amino acids long. V lost 0 bases, J lost 7 bases, and 9 bases lay in between. The CDR3 nucleotides read TGCAGCGTTGAAGATAGACAGGTTGGCTACACCTTC. Translation gives CSVEDRQVGYTF.

This chain connects TRBV13 to TRBJ2-1; possibly TRBD2 for D (6 bases). Between the trimmed V and J ends, which lost 1 base and 7 bases, there was a span of 14 bases. Germline CDR1 reads PRHDT; CDR2 reads FYEKMQ (reference sequence). The CDR3 runs to 15 residues. The CDR3 reads CASSLEGGMMNEQFF. The CDR3, as DNA: TGTGCCAGCAGCTTAGAGGGCGGGATGATGAATGAGCAGTTCTTC.

The chain employs TRBV19 and TRBJ1-5, with D uncertain. This CDR3 contains 13 residues. V was clipped by 9 bases and J by 0 bases, with 9 bases between them. CDR1 is LNHDA and CDR2 is SQIVND in the germline V gene (reference sequence). The CDR3, as DNA: TGTGCCAGCAGCGCGGTTAGCAATCAGCCCCAGCATTTT. Amino acid sequence: CASSAVSNQPQHF. The whole variable domain, remainder taken from reference TRBV19 and TRBJ1-5, is DGGITQSPKYLFRKEGQNVTLSCEQNLNHDAMYWYRQDPGQGLRLIYYSQIVNDFQKGDIAEGYSVSREKKESFPLTVTSAQKNPTAFYLCASSAVSNQPQHFGDGTRLSIL.

V is TRBV25-1 and J is TRBJ2-2; D is possibly TRBD1 (6 bases). Germline-derived CDR1 and CDR2 are MGHDK and SYGVNS. There are 15 residues in the CDR3. V was clipped by 5 bases and J by 1 base, with 11 bases between them. The CDR3 loop reads CASSSPRGNTGELFF. The CDR3 coding sequence is TGTGCCAGCAGTAGCCCCAGGGGGAACACCGGGGAGCTGTTTTTT.

V and J are TRBV29-1 and TRBJ2-7, with D tentatively TRBD2 (6 bases). V lost 4 bases and J 3 bases, leaving 13 bases between the germline ends. Germline V gene sequence: CDR1 SQVTM, CDR2 ANQGSEA. The CDR3 has 13 residues. The DNA for the CDR3 is TGCAGCGTTGGTATTGGGACTTTCTACGAGCAGTACTTC. Its translation is CSVGIGTFYEQYF.

Concerning this clone itself: Other nucleotide sequences from this sample produce the same CDR3. The chain joins TRBV7-2 to TRBJ2-1; D is uncertain. The germline V gene has CDR1 SGHTA and CDR2 FQGNSA. Trimming removed 1 base from V and 1 base from J, with 8 bases in between. The CDR3 has 15 amino acids. CDR3 bases: TGTGCCAGCAGCTTAGACGGTTTTTCCTACAATGAGCAGTTCTTC. It yields the protein CASSLDGFSYNEQFF.

The rearrangement links TRBV14 to TRBJ2-5; perhaps D is TRBD1 or TRBD2 (5 bases each). Looked up from germline, CDR1 is SGHDN and CDR2 is FVKESK. Trimming removed 1 base from V and 4 bases from J, with 19 bases in between. CDR3 length equals 17 residues. The DNA for the CDR3 is TGTGCCAGCAGCCAAGGATCCGGGACCCTTAACCGAGAGACCCAGTACTTC. It yields the protein CASSQGSGTLNRETQYF.